These 14 T cell receptor beta chains originate from one sample sequenced in a study of somatic mutations in cytotoxic T cells in rheumatoid arthritis. Sequenced by immunoSEQ multiplex PCR; TCRdb stores in-frame clones only, minus some. This sample has 9,500 to 11,000 clones; over 80% occur once, and the top ten carry approximately 8.1%. The sample comprised CD8+ T cells sorted from blood. The source is an adult with rheumatoid arthritis.

By frequency in the sample, this clone is medium-sized. The chain joins TRBV6-1 to TRBJ2-7; a possible D gene is TRBD2 (6 bases). The CDR3 sequence is 15 residues long. Germline CDR1 and CDR2: MNHNS and SASEGT. V was shortened by 6 bases and J by 2 bases, with 17 bases between the two germline ends. This CDR3 is CASRTWDLPAYEQYF. The CDR3 nucleotides are TGTGCCAGCAGGACTTGGGACTTACCAGCCTACGAGCAGTACTTC.

The chain recombines TRBV25-1 with TRBJ2-5; tentative D call: TRBD2 (7 bases). CDR1 is MGHDK and CDR2 is SYGVNS in the germline V gene. Trimming stripped 3 bases from V and 4 bases from J, with 15 bases between. This CDR3 spans 15 amino acids. CDR3 bases: TGTGCCAGCAGTGACCCTAGGGGAGGGGGAGAGACCCAGTACTTC. Translation gives CASSDPRGGGETQYF.

V gene TRBV30 combines with J gene TRBJ2-5; tentative D call: TRBD2 (7 bases). In germline, CDR1 is GTSNPN, CDR2 SVGIG (reference sequence). The CDR3 has 13 amino acids. Trimming pared 6 bases from V and 5 bases from J, leaving 16 bases between. CDR3 nucleotide sequence: TGTGCCTGCAAACGGGGGGCCTGGGAGACCCAGTACTTC. Amino acid sequence: CACKRGAWETQYF.

The chain employs TRBV4-2 and TRBJ1-1, with D unclear. This CDR3 has 15 residues. Per germline, CDR1 LGHNA and CDR2 YNFKEQ. With 4 bases removed from V and 0 bases from J, the gap between germline ends came to 12 bases. The CDR3 DNA follows: TGTGCCAGCAGCCCTAATCCTTCTATGAACACTGAAGCTTTCTTT. As protein: CASSPNPSMNTEAFF.

The chain recombines TRBV5-4 with TRBJ2-5; 8 positions match TRBD2. The J call may be in error: the DNA end matches TRBJ2-7 better. The CDR3 consists of 14 residues. Germline V gene sequence: CDR1 SGHNT, CDR2 YYREEE (reference sequence). The CDR3 is CASAAAGDSYEQYF. For the CDR3, the DNA is TGTGCCAGCGCAGCAGCGGGAGACTCCTACGAGCAGTACTTC.

This chain connects TRBV5-5 to TRBJ2-1; 10 bases line up with TRBD2. There are 16 residues in the CDR3. Germline CDR1 SGHKS, CDR2 YYEKEE (reference sequence). With 2 bases clipped from V and 2 bases from J, the junction kept 4 bases outside the gene matches. The CDR3 sequence: CASSFSSGGTYNEQFF. CDR3 in DNA: TGTGCCAGCAGCTTTTCTAGCGGGGGTACCTACAATGAGCAGTTCTTC.

The rearrangement uses TRBV7-8 and TRBJ1-1; D remains ambiguous. CDR1 and CDR2 (germline): SGHVS, FQNEAQ. The CDR3 consists of 16 residues. V was shortened by 2 bases and J by 0 bases, with 13 bases between the two germline ends. CDR3 amino acids: CASSLQWGAMNTEAFF. CDR3 bases: TGTGCCAGCAGCTTACAATGGGGTGCCATGAACACTGAAGCTTTCTTT.

The V gene is TRBV28, the J gene TRBJ1-6; 7 bases align to TRBD1. With V trimmed by 7 bases and J by 6 bases, 9 bases remained unmatched. CDR1 and CDR2 from the germline V gene are MDHEN and SYDVKM. CDR3 length equals 15 residues. CDR3 protein: CASKKDRSPNSPLHF. CDR3 DNA: TGTGCCAGCAAGAAGGACAGGTCACCTAATTCACCCCTCCACTTT.

The rearrangement links TRBV19 to TRBJ2-7; TRBD2 aligns across 15 bases. There are 18 residues in the CDR3. Trimming at V came to 5 bases and at J to 0 bases, leaving 8 bases not matched to a gene. Per germline, CDR1 LNHDA and CDR2 SQIVND (reference sequence). DNA for the CDR3: TGTGCCAGTAGTTTCGGACTAGCGGGAGGGTCACACTCCTACGAGCAGTACTTC. This codes for CASSFGLAGGSHSYEQYF.

This chain links TRBV4-2 with TRBJ2-5; possibly TRBD2 for D (6 bases). Near its end, the DNA agrees better with TRBJ2-7, so the J call may be wrong. Germline assignment: CDR1 LGHNA and CDR2 YNFKEQ. The CDR3 is 14 amino acids. DNA of the CDR3: TGTGCCAGCAGCCAGACTAGTACGACCTACGAGCAGTACTTC. Translation gives CASSQTSTTYEQYF.

This chain links TRBV27 with TRBJ2-7; TRBD2 matches 12 bases. CDR3 size: 20 residues. J lost 2 bases, V lost 6 bases, and 20 bases had no gene match. Germline V gene data show CDR1 as MNHEY and CDR2 as SMNVEV (reference sequence). The CDR3 DNA sequence: TGTGCCAGCAGATTCCTAGCGGGGCTAGCGGGAGGGCCAAGCCCCTACGAGCAGTACTTC. Its protein product is CASRFLAGLAGGPSPYEQYF.

This chain links TRBV9 with TRBJ2-7, with 8 bases lining up with TRBD2. This CDR3 comprises 14 residues. Germline CDR1 is SGDLS and CDR2 is YYNGEE. The V gene end was trimmed by 0 bases and the J gene end by 3 bases; junction bases not matched to a gene: 2. CDR3 in amino acids: CASSVAGTSYEQYF. CDR3 DNA: TGTGCCAGCAGCGTAGCAGGGACTAGCTACGAGCAGTACTTC.

The genes are TRBV25-1 and TRBJ1-1, with 7 bases lining up with TRBD1. Looked up from germline, CDR1 is MGHDK and CDR2 is SYGVNS. The CDR3 extends over 14 amino acids. The V segment lost 2 bases and the J segment 4 bases; nucleotides outside the gene matches: 4. CDR3 coding DNA: TGTGCCAGCAGTGAAATGCAGGGGGGCACTGAAGCTTTCTTT. Residues: CASSEMQGGTEAFF.

The chain links TRBV5-1 to TRBJ2-1; no reliable D call. The germline V gene encodes CDR1 SGHRS and CDR2 YFSETQ. The CDR3 extends over 17 amino acids. The V and J ends lost 3 bases and 0 bases respectively, with 16 bases between them. For the CDR3, the DNA is TGCGCCAGCAGCTCCGAGGACCCCTGGAGCTCCTACAATGAGCAGTTCTTC. It encodes CASSSEDPWSSYNEQFF.